Listed below are T cell receptor beta chains from one sample, sequenced in a study of control samples from healthy donors and cancer patients. Method: immunoSEQ multiplex PCR; TCRdb's copy keeps in-frame clones and lacks some. The table has about 61,000 clones, roughly 89% seen once. Specimen: PBMCs. The receptors stem from a man between 60 and 70 years old with colorectal cancer. Both conserved end residues are part of each CDR3. D genes are given only for firm matches. Clone size is given for some rows only: seen once, a few or many times, or a class if the clone is expanded.

clone_size,v_call,j_call,d_call,cdr3_nt,cdr3_aa
NA,TRBV9,TRBJ2-2,NA,TGTGCCAGCAGCGTAGTGGGGAACACCGGGGAGCTGTTTTTT,CASSVVGNTGELFF
NA,TRBV3-1/TRBV3-2,TRBJ2-7,NA,TGTGCCAGCAGCCCCAGGGTGGGCGAGCAGTACTTC,CASSPRVGEQYF
NA,TRBV19,TRBJ2-1,NA,TGTGCCAGTAGTATCAGGGTGAATGAGCAGTTCTTC,CASSIRVNEQFF
NA,TRBV30,TRBJ2-3,TRBD2,TGTGCCTGGAATCTAGCGGGGGGGACAGATACGCAGTATTTT,CAWNLAGGTDTQYF
NA,TRBV30,TRBJ1-5,NA,TGTGCCTGGAGTTCCATAAATATCAATCAGCCCCAGCATTTT,CAWSSININQPQHF
NA,TRBV5-4,TRBJ1-1,NA,TGTGCCAGCAGCTTTATCAGGGGCACTGAAGCTTTCTTT,CASSFIRGTEAFF
NA,TRBV30,TRBJ1-4,NA,TGTGCCTGGAGTGTGGGTAATGAAAAACTGTTTTTT,CAWSVGNEKLFF
NA,TRBV7-2,TRBJ1-6,NA,TGTGCCAGCAGCTTAGTGGCAGGAAGCTATAATTCACCCCTCCACTTT,CASSLVAGSYNSPLHF
NA,TRBV6-5,TRBJ2-2,NA,TGTGCCAGCAGTTACTCGCGAGACGGGGAGCTGTTTTTT,CASSYSRDGELFF
once,TRBV7-9,TRBJ2-1,TRBD1,TGTGCCAGCAGCTCGACAGGGGAAAGATTTGACAATGAGCAGTTCTTC,CASSSTGERFDNEQFF
NA,TRBV28,TRBJ1-2,NA,TGTGCCACCCTAACAGTTAACTATGGCTACACCTTC,CATLTVNYGYTF
NA,TRBV7-6,TRBJ2-5,NA,TGTGCCAGCAGCCACAGGGATAGGTCCCAAGAGACCCAGTACTTC,CASSHRDRSQETQYF
NA,TRBV28,TRBJ2-7,NA,TGTGCCAGCAGCCCAACAGGGCAGGGGGGCTACGAGCAGTACTTC,CASSPTGQGGYEQYF
NA,TRBV27,TRBJ2-7,TRBD2,TGTGCCAGCAGTTTATCAGCTAGCGGGGCCTCCTACGAGCAGTACTTC,CASSLSASGASYEQYF
NA,TRBV19,TRBJ2-3,TRBD2,TGTGCCAGTAGTAGCGGGGGGAGCACAGATACGCAGTATTTT,CASSSGGSTDTQYF
NA,TRBV9,TRBJ2-3,TRBD2,TGTGCCAGCAGCGTAGCGGCTAGCGGGGGCACAGATACGCAGTATTTT,CASSVAASGGTDTQYF
NA,TRBV13,TRBJ2-3,NA,TGTGCCAGCAGCTTCCGGACTCATACAGATACGCAGTATTTT,CASSFRTHTDTQYF
NA,TRBV6-5,TRBJ1-6,NA,TGTGCCAGCAGTTACGATGGGGTAAGGGTGAATTCACCCCTCCACTTT,CASSYDGVRVNSPLHF
NA,TRBV13,TRBJ2-1,NA,TGTGCCAGCAGCCAGCGACTATTAAGCTCCTACAATGAGCAGTTCTTC,CASSQRLLSSYNEQFF
NA,TRBV30,TRBJ1-3,NA,TGTGCCCGCGGGACCTCTGGAAACACCATATATTTT,CARGTSGNTIYF
NA,TRBV6-4,TRBJ1-5,NA,TGTGCCAGCACCCATAGCAATCAGCCCCAGCATTTT,CASTHSNQPQHF
NA,TRBV19,TRBJ2-3,TRBD2,TGTGCCAGTAGTATTACAGCGGGGGGTACAGATACGCAGTATTTT,CASSITAGGTDTQYF
NA,TRBV11-2,TRBJ2-7,NA,TGTGCCAGCAGCTTAGGAGCCCTTAGCTCCTACGAGCAGTACTTC,CASSLGALSSYEQYF
NA,TRBV14,TRBJ2-7,NA,TGTGCCAGCAGCCTCCTCTACGAGCAGTACTTC,CASSLLYEQYF
NA,TRBV11-1,TRBJ1-2,TRBD1,TGTGCCAGCAGCCCCCGAGGAGGGGGCGGTTATGGCTACACCTTC,CASSPRGGGGYGYTF
NA,TRBV7-3,TRBJ2-3,NA,TGTGCCAGTTCCAACCAGGGCCAAAAGTATTTT,CASSNQGQKYF
NA,TRBV4-2,TRBJ1-4,TRBD1,TGTGCCAGCAGCAAAGGGGACAGGGAGGATGCAAAACTGTTTTTT,CASSKGDREDAKLFF
NA,TRBV3-1/TRBV3-2,TRBJ2-5,NA,TGTGCCAGCAGCCTCTGGGGGAGCGGGTCCCAAGAGACCCAGTACTTC,CASSLWGSGSQETQYF
once,TRBV11-2,TRBJ1-2,NA,TGTGCCAGCAGCTCTTCAGGAGGCTATGGCTACACCTTC,CASSSSGGYGYTF
once,TRBV9,TRBJ1-3,NA,TGTGCCAGCAGTCAAAGAGGAAACACCATATATTTT,CASSQRGNTIYF
NA,TRBV4-3,TRBJ2-1,NA,TGCGCCAGCAGCCAAGGTTCCGGAGCAGACACCTACAATGAGCAGTTCTTC,CASSQGSGADTYNEQFF
few,TRBV7-8,TRBJ2-3,NA,TGTGCCAGCAGCCACTGGGACGGATTACTGGGAGATACGCAGTATTTT,CASSHWDGLLGDTQYF
NA,TRBV4-3,TRBJ1-2,NA,TGCGCCAGCAGCCAAGATCCAGGGGCTGGCTACACCTTC,CASSQDPGAGYTF
NA,TRBV18,TRBJ1-1,NA,TGTGCCAGCTCAGAGGGTCTTGTCGAAGAAGCTTTCTTT,CASSEGLVEEAFF
NA,TRBV7-2,TRBJ2-6,NA,TGTGCCAGCAGCTTTTACAGCTCTGGGGCCAACGTCCTGACTTTC,CASSFYSSGANVLTF
NA,TRBV4-2,TRBJ2-7,NA,TGTGCCAGCAGCCCCGCCGGGACTGGCTACGAGCAGTACTTC,CASSPAGTGYEQYF
NA,TRBV7-2,TRBJ1-4,NA,TGTGCCAGCAGCTTAGTGGCGGGGACGACTAATGAAAAACTGTTTTTT,CASSLVAGTTNEKLFF
once,TRBV5-6,TRBJ2-1,NA,TGTGCCAGCAGCTTTTTTACTACCCACAATGAGCAGTTCTTC,CASSFFTTHNEQFF
NA,TRBV2,TRBJ2-2,NA,TGTGCCAGCAGAAGGCAGCCTGGCGGGGAGCTGTTTTTT,CASRRQPGGELFF
NA,TRBV19,TRBJ2-3,TRBD2,TGTGCCAGTAGAGAGGCGGGGGGAGGGGATACGCAGTATTTT,CASREAGGGDTQYF
NA,TRBV28,TRBJ2-3,TRBD2,TGTGCCAGCAGTTTGCGGGGGACCACAGATACGCAGTATTTT,CASSLRGTTDTQYF
few,TRBV6-5,TRBJ1-3,NA,TGTGCCAGCACCGACAGATCTGGAAACACCATATATTTT,CASTDRSGNTIYF